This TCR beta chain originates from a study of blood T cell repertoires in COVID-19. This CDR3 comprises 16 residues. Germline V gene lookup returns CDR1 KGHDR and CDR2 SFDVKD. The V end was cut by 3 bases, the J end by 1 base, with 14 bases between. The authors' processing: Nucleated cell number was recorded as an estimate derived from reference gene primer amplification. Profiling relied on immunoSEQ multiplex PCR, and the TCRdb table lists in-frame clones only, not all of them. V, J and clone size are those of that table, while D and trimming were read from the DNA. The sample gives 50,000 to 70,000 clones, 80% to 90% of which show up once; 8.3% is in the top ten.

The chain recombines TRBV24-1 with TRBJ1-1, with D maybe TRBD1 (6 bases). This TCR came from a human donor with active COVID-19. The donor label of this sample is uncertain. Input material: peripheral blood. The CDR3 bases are TGTGCCACCAGTGATCTACAGGGTGGGGGGAACACTGAAGCTTTCTTT. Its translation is CATSDLQGGGNTEAFF.